This is a list of T cell receptor beta chains from one sample in a study of blood T cell repertoires in COVID-19. The table came from immunoSEQ multiplex PCR; TCRdb's copy has only in-frame clones and leaves some out. Among 100,000 to 150,000 clones listed, 82% were seen once. The sample comprised peripheral blood. The source of these receptors is a woman aged 70-85 years with acute or convalescent COVID-19. CDR3s include the opening cysteine and the closing phenylalanine or tryptophan.

v_call,j_call,cdr3_aa
TRBV7-6,TRBJ2-5,CASSLGGVLAGGETQYF
TRBV7-2,TRBJ2-1,CASSLLHLAKGYNEQFF
TRBV19,TRBJ1-2,CASSGTGGIRGYTF
TRBV5-4,TRBJ1-4,CASSSTGATNEKLFF
TRBV7-9,TRBJ2-1,CASSLAISGEGNEQFF
TRBV6-6,TRBJ2-7,CASSDGGGYYEQYF
TRBV5-4,TRBJ1-2,CASSLPGANYGYTF
TRBV5-1,TRBJ2-5,CASSLGATGETQYF
TRBV19,TRBJ1-5,CASGARNQPQHF
TRBV5-1,TRBJ2-5,CASSLLTAQETQYF
TRBV7-2,TRBJ2-5,CASSLTSFRETQYF